Below, 20 T cell receptor beta chains from the same sample are listed, as sequenced in a study of beta chain features in type 1 diabetes (dated by TCRdb to 2016 to 2019). The library was built by means of the immunoSEQ multiplex PCR assay. The entire isolated RNA was reverse transcribed using the High Capacity cDNA Reverse Transcription Kit, and thus expressed TCRB transcripts were sequenced. The table comes from immuneACCESS by way of TCRdb, which keeps in-frame sequences with V and J called. Part of the clones is missing from these tables; in studies checked, under half for an unresolved V gene and the rest for unknown reasons. Counted in this sample were a few hundred thousand clones; under 13% of them appeared once. 1% to 1.5% of the sample is held by the ten biggest clonotypes. The sample taken for sequencing was central memory CD4+ T cells from blood. The receptor set was obtained from a man between 18 and 29 years old in good health.

The V call is TRBV7-9, the J call TRBJ1-3; no reliable D call. V shed 0 bases and J shed 0 bases, with 12 bases lying between them. From germline, CDR1 is SEHNR and CDR2 FQNEAQ (reference sequence). This CDR3 contains 17 residues. CDR3 amino acids: CASSLAVFFSSGNTIYF. The CDR3 nucleotides are TGTGCCAGCAGCTTAGCAGTTTTCTTCAGCTCTGGAAACACCATATATTTT.

This clone was recorded a few times. This CDR3 reads CASSQERTSGTNEQFF. CDR3 sequence (DNA): TGCGCCAGCAGCCAAGAGCGGACTAGCGGGACTAATGAGCAGTTCTTC. The rearrangement links TRBV4-1 to TRBJ2-1, with 12 positions matching TRBD2. The V gene end was trimmed by 0 bases and the J gene end by 7 bases; junction bases not matched to a gene: 4. The CDR3 spans 16 residues. Germline V gene sequence: CDR1 MGHRA, CDR2 YSYEKL.

This chain connects TRBV7-9 to TRBJ2-7, with D unresolved. Trimming left V 5 bases short and J 5 bases short, with 16 bases between. The CDR3 consists of 14 residues. CDR1 is SEHNR, CDR2 FQNEAQ, per germline (reference sequence). CDR3 in DNA: TGTGCCAGCAGCCTAGAGTTCGCCTCGGACGAGCAGTACTTC. As protein: CASSLEFASDEQYF.

This clone was seen only a few times. The chain joins TRBV4-3 to TRBJ2-3; D is unresolved. From germline, CDR1 is LGHNA and CDR2 YSLEER. Trimming pared 0 bases from V and 6 bases from J, leaving 13 bases between. The CDR3 is made up of 15 amino acids. The CDR3 region is CASSQDSQGSDTQYF. In nucleotides, the CDR3 is TGCGCCAGCAGCCAAGATTCGCAAGGCTCCGATACGCAGTATTTT.

This clone was recorded a few times. The chain couples TRBV7-8 to TRBJ2-7; D is ambiguous. The CDR3 has 11 residues. CDR1 is SGHVS, CDR2 FQNEAQ, per germline. V was trimmed by 5 bases and J by 3 bases, leaving 5 bases between them. CDR3 in amino acids: CASSHGYEQYF. CDR3 nucleotide sequence: TGTGCCAGCAGCCATGGCTACGAGCAGTACTTC.

This clone appeared a few times. The CDR3 loop reads CASSQDLAREQYF. Here the CDR3 DNA reads TGTGCCAGCAGCCAAGATCTGGCCCGGGAGCAGTACTTC. The chain carries TRBV14 and TRBJ2-7, with D unclear. The CDR3 spans 13 residues. Between the trimmed V and J ends, which lost 0 bases and 7 bases, there was a span of 10 bases. CDR1 SGHDN and CDR2 FVKESK come from the germline V gene.

This clone showed up just once. The chain employs TRBV11-3 and TRBJ2-3; 8 nucleotides align to TRBD2. Germline V gene lookup returns CDR1 SGHNT and CDR2 YENEEA. The CDR3 runs 15 residues. Trimming removed 0 bases from V and 6 bases from J; junction bases left unmatched: 5. The chain's CDR3 is CASSLETGGADTQYF. CDR3 in DNA: TGTGCCAGCAGCTTAGAAACGGGAGGGGCGGATACGCAGTATTTT.

This clone was picked up a small number of times. The CDR3 reads CASSATGDGTEAFF. The DNA for the CDR3 is TGTGCCAGCAGCGCCACAGGGGATGGAACTGAAGCTTTCTTT. The chain joins TRBV9 to TRBJ1-1; TRBD1 matches 7 bases. The V gene end was trimmed by 3 bases and the J gene end by 5 bases; junction bases not matched to a gene: 7. Looked up from germline, CDR1 is SGDLS and CDR2 is YYNGEE. This CDR3 has 14 residues.

This clone appeared a few times. CDR3 sequence: CAWSVWRTGNTGELFF. CDR3 coding DNA: TGTGCCTGGAGTGTTTGGAGGACAGGGAACACCGGGGAGCTGTTTTTT. The rearrangement links TRBV30 to TRBJ2-2; TRBD1 matches at 7 bases. The germline V gene has CDR1 GTSNPN and CDR2 SVGIG (reference sequence). This CDR3 spans 16 amino acids. The trim removed 0 bases at V and 1 base at J, leaving 5 bases unmatched.

This clone was picked up a small number of times. The V call is TRBV5-1, the J call TRBJ2-3, with TRBD2 matching 8 bases. This CDR3 comprises 16 residues. J gave up 3 bases and V 2 bases, and 8 bases lay outside the gene matches. CDR1 and CDR2 (germline): SGHRS, YFSETQ. The CDR3 bases are TGCGCCAGCAGCTTCGTCGGGCGGGAGGCGACAGATACGCAGTATTTT. Translated, it gives CASSFVGREATDTQYF.

The chain is built from TRBV7-2 and TRBJ2-5; no definite D call. Germline loops: CDR1 SGHTA, CDR2 FQGNSA. The CDR3 is 12 amino acids. Trimming removed 5 bases from V and 5 bases from J, with 9 bases in between. CDR3 loop: CASSPNSETQYF. Written as DNA, the CDR3 is TGTGCCAGCAGCCCCAACTCGGAGACCCAGTACTTC. Full variable domain (rest looked up from reference TRBV7-2 and TRBJ2-5): GAGVSQSPSNKVTEKGKDVELRCDPISGHTALYWYRQSLGQGLEFLIYFQGNSAPDKSGLPSDRFSAERTGGSVSTLTIQRTQQEDSAVYLCASSPNSETQYFGPGTRLLVL.

V and J are TRBV7-2 and TRBJ2-1, with 8 bases aligning to TRBD2. Germline CDR1 is SGHTA and CDR2 is FQGNSA. The CDR3 contains 15 residues. With V trimmed by 4 bases and J by 7 bases, 9 bases remained unmatched. Here the CDR3 reads CASSYGRALMNEQFF. CDR3 sequence (DNA): TGTGCCAGCAGCTACGGGAGGGCCTTGATGAATGAGCAGTTCTTC.

This clone has a handful of counts. V gene TRBV27 combines with J gene TRBJ1-2; D remains ambiguous. Germline V gene lookup returns CDR1 MNHEY and CDR2 SMNVEV (reference sequence). The CDR3 runs 10 residues. V dropped 8 bases and J dropped 0 bases, with 1 base sitting between them. The CDR3 sequence is CASSNYGYTF. In DNA form, the CDR3 reads TGTGCCAGCTCTAACTATGGCTACACCTTC.

In this sample, this clone turned up many times. The chain carries TRBV10-3 and TRBJ1-2, with D perhaps matching TRBD1 (6 bases). Trimming cost V 3 bases and J 8 bases, with 10 bases left between them. The CDR3 length is 12 residues. Germline assignment: CDR1 ENHRY and CDR2 SYGVKD. Written as DNA, the CDR3 is TGTGCCATCAGTGAACAGGGAAGAGGCTACACCTTC. Translated: CAISEQGRGYTF.

This clone came up many times. CDR3 in DNA: TGTGCCAGCCTGGACAGGGGTAACACTGAAGCTTTCTTT. It codes for CASLDRGNTEAFF. The V and J genes are TRBV28 and TRBJ1-1, with TRBD1 identical over 9 bases. Germline V gene lookup returns CDR1 MDHEN and CDR2 SYDVKM. The CDR3 runs to 13 residues. V lost 8 bases, J lost 2 bases, and 3 bases stayed unmatched.

The rearrangement links TRBV5-6 to TRBJ2-3, with TRBD1 matching 10 bases. CDR1 and CDR2 from the germline V gene are SGHDT and YYEEEE. The J segment lost 3 bases and the V segment lost 3 bases, leaving 7 bases of the junction unmatched. The CDR3 extends over 16 amino acids. CDR3 region: CASSSDRGQRTDTQYF. DNA of the CDR3: TGTGCCAGCAGCTCCGACAGGGGGCAAAGAACAGATACGCAGTATTTT.

Many counts were recorded for this clone. The same CDR3 can be traced to other DNA sequences in this sample. This chain connects TRBV10-3 to TRBJ2-1; D is unresolved. This CDR3 has 12 residues. The germline V gene has CDR1 ENHRY and CDR2 SYGVKD. Trimming left V 6 bases short and J 8 bases short, with 11 bases between. The CDR3 is CAISETRDEQFF. In DNA form, the CDR3 reads TGTGCCATCAGCGAGACAAGGGATGAGCAGTTCTTC.

This chain uses TRBV5-1 with TRBJ2-2, with D perhaps TRBD2 (6 bases). The V gene lost 2 bases and the J gene lost 0 bases, with 8 bases spanning the gap. CDR1 SGHRS and CDR2 YFSETQ come from the germline V gene. This CDR3 contains 15 residues. CDR3 in amino acids: CASSFTGANTGELFF. In DNA, the CDR3 is TGCGCCAGCAGCTTCACGGGGGCGAACACCGGGGAGCTGTTTTTT. The whole variable domain, remainder taken from reference TRBV5-1 and TRBJ2-2, is KAGVTQTPRYLIKTRGQQVTLSCSPISGHRSVSWYQQTPGQGLQFLFEYFSETQRNKGNFPGRFSGRQFSNSRSEMNVSTLELGDSALYLCASSFTGANTGELFFGEGSRLTVL.

This chain links TRBV4-2 with TRBJ2-4, with 10 bases matching TRBD1. In germline, CDR1 is LGHNA, CDR2 YNFKEQ. Unmatched junction bases numbered 7, after V lost 3 bases and J lost 2 bases. This CDR3 comprises 17 residues. CDR3 DNA: TGTGCCAGCAGCCAGGGGACAGGGGAGGATCCCAAAAACATTCAGTACTTC. It is translated as CASSQGTGEDPKNIQYF.

This clone was seen a handful of times. It differs at one base from a far larger clone, so likely a read error. V and J are TRBV6-6 and TRBJ2-1; 7 bases fit TRBD1. CDR3 length equals 12 residues. The germline V gene has CDR1 MNHNY and CDR2 SVGAGI (reference sequence). V lost 5 bases to trimming and J lost 8 bases; unmatched junction nucleotides: 3. As DNA, the CDR3 is TGTGCCAGCAGTCGACAGGGCTATGAGCAGTTCTTC. It specifies CASSRQGYEQFF.